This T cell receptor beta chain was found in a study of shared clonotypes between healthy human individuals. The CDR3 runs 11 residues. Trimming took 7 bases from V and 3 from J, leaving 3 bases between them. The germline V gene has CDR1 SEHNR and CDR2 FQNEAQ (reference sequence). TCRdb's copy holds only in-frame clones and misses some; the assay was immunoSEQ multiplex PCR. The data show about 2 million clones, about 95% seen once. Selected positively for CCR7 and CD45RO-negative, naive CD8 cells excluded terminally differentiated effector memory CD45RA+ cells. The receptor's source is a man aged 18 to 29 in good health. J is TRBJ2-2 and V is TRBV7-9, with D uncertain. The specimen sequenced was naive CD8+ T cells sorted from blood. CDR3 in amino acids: CASTYTGELFF. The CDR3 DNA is TGTGCCAGCACCTACACCGGGGAGCTGTTTTTT.